This T cell receptor beta chain was obtained from a study of T cells in Graves' hyperthyroidism and ophthalmopathy. General study findings and limits: Blood held most thyroid clonotypes expanded above 0.001 frequency. The model's output predicted ophthalmopathy at a median of roughly 6.9 months prior to onset.

The CDR3 runs to 12 residues. Germline V lookup: CDR1 DFQATT, CDR2 SNEGSKA (reference sequence). The V gene end was trimmed by 8 bases and the J gene end by 4 bases; junction bases not matched to a gene: 8. Comment on this clonotype: Its antigen remains unknown.

Amplified regions were TCR beta CDR3 sequences from RNA transcripts. HTBI primers drove first-round RT-PCR of the TCR CDR3. TCRdb used MiXCR to reprocess the multiplex PCR reads, holding one entry per CDR3 protein. This repertoire shows hundreds of thousands of distinct CDR3 sequences, about 38% found once; its top ten account for about 9%. Graves' hyperthyroidism was deemed stable absent ophthalmopathy progression within 18 months. Participants, patients aged 18 to 65, had newly diagnosed hyperthyroidism with a duration under 2 months. This TCR was recovered from a man between 18 and 35 years old with Graves' hyperthyroidism. V gene TRBV20-1 combines with J gene TRBJ2-7, with 7 bases identical to TRBD1. Sequences were obtained from blood. The CDR3 DNA reads as TGCAGTTCTTGGACAGGACAATACGAGCAGTACTTC. Translation gives CSSWTGQYEQYF.